Following are 14 T cell receptor beta chains from one sample sequenced in a study of blood T cell repertoires in COVID-19. Clones were sequenced by immunoSEQ multiplex PCR, and TCRdb holds only the in-frame ones, with some missing. This sample carries about 290,000 clones, roughly 90% of them seen once, and the ten largest clones take 1.5% to 2%. Sequences were obtained from PBMCs or T cells enriched from blood (not recorded which). Receptor source: a woman in her thirties or forties who had recovered from COVID-19.

The gene calls are TRBV5-1 and TRBJ1-1, with 7 positions matching TRBD1. Germline trimming cut 0 bases from V and 11 bases from J; bases unmatched to any gene: 4. This CDR3 comprises 12 residues. Looked up from germline, CDR1 is SGHRS and CDR2 is YFSETQ. CDR3 DNA: TGCGCCAGCAGCTTGGATCAGGGGGGCGCTTTCTTT. Translating gives CASSLDQGGAFF.

The chain joins TRBV7-9 to TRBJ2-1; 9 bases are shared with TRBD2. The CDR3 spans 17 residues. Trimming removed 1 base from V and 7 bases from J; junction bases left unmatched: 11. Germline V CDR1 and CDR2: SEHNR, FQNEAQ (reference sequence). The CDR3 coding sequence is TGTGCCAGCAGCTTAGGATGGGCGGGAGGGCCGAGGAATGAGCAGTTCTTC. Amino acid sequence: CASSLGWAGGPRNEQFF.

The J gene is TRBJ2-7, the V gene TRBV21-1; the tabulated D call, TRBD1, remains unverified against the DNA. TRBV21-1 is annotated as a pseudogene. CDR3 length: 21 amino acids. Here the CDR3 reads CASSKKHRQGVGASRSYEQYF. CDR3 bases: TGTGCCAGCAGCAAAAAGCATCGTCAGGGGGTTGGGGCTAGCCGATCCTACGAGCAGTACTTC.

Notes on this clone: Other DNA sequences in this specimen translate into the identical CDR3. V usage is TRBV15 and J usage is TRBJ1-5; 8 bases are a match to TRBD1. The CDR3 runs to 16 residues. The V gene's germline CDR1 is LNHNV and CDR2 YYDKDF (reference sequence). Germline trimming cut 1 base from V and 2 bases from J; bases unmatched to any gene: 4. The CDR3 spells CATSRGDRGGNQPQHF. The CDR3 DNA sequence: TGTGCCACCAGCAGAGGCGACAGGGGAGGCAATCAGCCCCAGCATTTT.

The chain combines TRBV10-3 with TRBJ2-7; D may be TRBD2 (6 bases). Trimming took off 5 bases at V and 6 bases at J, with 14 bases between the two ends. The CDR3 is 13 amino acids. Germline assignment: CDR1 ENHRY and CDR2 SYGVKD. For the CDR3, the DNA is TGTGCCATCAGTAGGGACTCAACAGGCGAGCAGTACTTC. Its translation: CAISRDSTGEQYF.

The gene calls are TRBV19 and TRBJ1-5, with D hard to call. Trimming removed 6 bases from V and 0 bases from J, with 12 bases in between. The V gene's germline CDR1 is LNHDA and CDR2 SQIVND (reference sequence). The CDR3 has 15 amino acids. CDR3 nucleotide sequence: TGTGCCAGTAGGGTCGTACTTTATAGCAATCAGCCCCAGCATTTT. It specifies CASRVVLYSNQPQHF. The whole variable domain, remainder taken from reference TRBV19 and TRBJ1-5, is DGGITQSPKYLFRKEGQNVTLSCEQNLNHDAMYWYRQDPGQGLRLIYYSQIVNDFQKGDIAEGYSVSREKKESFPLTVTSAQKNPTAFYLCASRVVLYSNQPQHFGDGTRLSIL.

This chain uses TRBV5-1 with TRBJ2-5; 8 bases line up with TRBD2. The CDR3 has 16 amino acids. Germline CDR1 reads SGHRS; CDR2 reads YFSETQ. The V gene end was trimmed by 0 bases and the J gene end by 2 bases; junction bases not matched to a gene: 6. For the CDR3, the DNA is TGCGCCAGCAGCTTGGCCCCCGGGAGGGGGCAAGAGACCCAGTACTTC. Protein product: CASSLAPGRGQETQYF. The full variable domain, rest sourced from reference TRBV5-1 and TRBJ2-5, is KAGVTQTPRYLIKTRGQQVTLSCSPISGHRSVSWYQQTPGQGLQFLFEYFSETQRNKGNFPGRFSGRQFSNSRSEMNVSTLELGDSALYLCASSLAPGRGQETQYFGPGTRLLVL.

This chain connects TRBV7-2 to TRBJ2-1, with a weak D call TRBD2 (6 bases). The CDR3 is 15 amino acids. Germline V gene sequence: CDR1 SGHTA, CDR2 FQGNSA. With 1 base removed from V and 9 bases from J, the gap between germline ends came to 16 bases. The CDR3 protein is CASSLVAGTPPEQFF. Written as DNA, the CDR3 is TGTGCCAGCAGCTTAGTTGCGGGGACCCCGCCTGAGCAGTTCTTC.

V usage is TRBV6-2 or TRBV6-3 and J usage is TRBJ2-1, with 13 bases matching TRBD2. V lost 5 bases and J lost 7; bases outside the gene matches: 5. There are 15 residues in the CDR3. The germline CDR1 and CDR2 sequences are MNHEY and SVGEGT. CDR3 loop: CASSVRTSGSNEQFF. The DNA for the CDR3 is TGTGCCAGCAGTGTAAGGACTAGCGGGAGTAATGAGCAGTTCTTC.

The gene calls are TRBV27 and TRBJ2-1; the match to TRBD2 covers 9 bases. The CDR3 is 14 amino acids. Germline CDR1 MNHEY, CDR2 SMNVEV (reference sequence). After removal of 4 bases from V and 10 bases from J, the junction contained 8 bases not matched to a gene. CDR3 in DNA: TGTGCCAGCAGTTCTTACGCGGGGGGGCAGGAGCAGTTCTTC. Amino acids: CASSSYAGGQEQFF.

The chain is built from TRBV7-9 and TRBJ1-2, with 7 bases that match TRBD1. Trimming removed 4 bases from V and 4 bases from J; junction bases left unmatched: 3. The CDR3 totals 13 residues. Germline loops: CDR1 SEHNR, CDR2 FQNEAQ (reference sequence). CDR3 DNA: TGTGCCAGCAGCTCAGACAGGGTCTATGGCTACACCTTC. Translated: CASSSDRVYGYTF.

The rearrangement joins TRBV13 to TRBJ1-4; D is unclear. Germline CDR1 reads PRHDT; CDR2 reads FYEKMQ (reference sequence). The V end lost 5 bases, the J end lost 7 bases, and 8 bases lay between the germline ends. This CDR3 has 12 amino acids. CDR3 region: CASSRGGEKLFF. In nucleotides, the CDR3 is TGTGCCAGCAGCCGAGGAGGTGAAAAACTGTTTTTT.

The table lists this clone with a few counts. This chain joins TRBV5-1 and TRBJ1-1; D uncertain. The CDR3 contains 15 residues. V lost 4 bases and J 1 base, leaving 14 bases between the germline ends. Germline lookup yields CDR1 SGHRS and CDR2 YFSETQ. The CDR3 loop is CASSLLWAGNTEAFF. In DNA, the CDR3 is TGCGCCAGCAGCCTCCTTTGGGCGGGGAACACTGAAGCTTTCTTT.

The chain is built from TRBV7-3 and TRBJ1-6, with unresolved D. From germline, CDR1 is SGHTA and CDR2 FQGTGA. The germline V and J ends were trimmed by 2 bases and 9 bases, with 8 bases remaining between them. The CDR3 extends over 13 amino acids. The CDR3 reads CASSLEGSSPLHF. The CDR3, as DNA: TGTGCCAGCAGCTTAGAAGGGAGTTCACCCCTCCACTTT.